Listed below are T cell receptor beta chains from one sample, sequenced in a study of blood T cells in healthy people across ages. TCRdb re-called the 5' RACE reads with MiXCR, one entry per CDR3 protein. The sample has over 1.5 million distinct CDR3 sequences; roughly 52% are singletons. The sequenced material came from blood. The receptors were gathered from a woman aged 40 to 50 in good health. CDR3s include the opening cysteine and the closing phenylalanine or tryptophan. D genes are given only for firm matches. Only part of the rows carry a size: once, few, many, or a class if the clone is expanded.

j_call | cdr3_length | clone_size | d_call | v_call | cdr3_nt | cdr3_aa
TRBJ2-3 | 16 | . | . | TRBV20-1 | TGCAGTGCTAGAGGTACTAATGTCGGCTACACAGATACGCAGTATTTT | CSARGTNVGYTDTQYF
TRBJ2-5 | 12 | . | . | TRBV6-1 | TGTGCCAGCGAATCAGGACGGAGGACCCAGTACTTC | CASESGRRTQYF
TRBJ1-6 | 15 | . | . | TRBV7-2 | TGTGCCAGCAGCTTGGACAGCCTTCGGAATTCACCCCTCCACTTT | CASSLDSLRNSPLHF
TRBJ2-1 | 13 | once | TRBD1 | TRBV20-1 | TGCAGTGCTTTACCGGGACAGGGGAATGAGCAGTTCTTC | CSALPGQGNEQFF
TRBJ2-7 | 19 | . | . | TRBV7-2 | TGTGCCAGCAGCTTTTATAGCCCGGGGGCAGTTCTACTCTCCTACGAGCAGTACTTC | CASSFYSPGAVLLSYEQYF
TRBJ2-1 | 13 | . | . | TRBV7-2 | TGTGCCAGCAGCTCGGGGGCGCAATTATACCAGTTCTTC | CASSSGAQLYQFF
TRBJ2-3 | 15 | . | TRBD1 | TRBV20-1 | TGCAGTGCCCAGGGACAGGCGTCTAGCACAGATACGCAGTATTTT | CSAQGQASSTDTQYF
TRBJ1-4 | 10 | few | . | TRBV20-1 | TGCAGTGCCCTAGAAGGGGAACTGTTTTTT | CSALEGELFF
TRBJ2-3 | 22 | few | TRBD1 | TRBV6-1 | TGTGCCAGCAGTCAAAGCCCGGGACAGGGGTTCGGTAGCGGGGTCAAAAGAGATACGCAGTATTTT | CASSQSPGQGFGSGVKRDTQYF
TRBJ2-6 | 16 | . | . | TRBV7-8 | TGTGCCAGCAGCTTAGATGGGACACCTGGGGCCAACGTCCTGACTTTC | CASSLDGTPGANVLTF
TRBJ2-3 | 15 | . | . | TRBV5-1 | TGCGTCAGCAGCTTCAACCTGGGCGCCACAGATACGCAGTATTTT | CVSSFNLGATDTQYF
TRBJ1-2 | 15 | . | . | TRBV27 | TGTGCCAGCACAACTTCCGGGACGGTAAACTATGGCTACACCTTC | CASTTSGTVNYGYTF
TRBJ2-5 | 19 | . | TRBD2 | TRBV19 | TGTGCCAGTAGTATAGATCCTGGACTAGCGGGGGGCCAACAAGAGACCCAGTACTTC | CASSIDPGLAGGQQETQYF
TRBJ2-5 | 15 | . | . | TRBV7-2 | TGTGCCAGCAGCATAGACCTCCTAAGTTCTTCGACCCAGTACTTC | CASSIDLLSSSTQYF
TRBJ1-2 | 13 | few | . | TRBV7-9 | TGTGCCAGCAGCCCCCGACAGGTAGATGGCTACACCTTC | CASSPRQVDGYTF
TRBJ2-1 | 16 | few | TRBD2 | TRBV12-3/TRBV12-4 | TGTGCCAGCAGTTTAGGTGGGACTAGCTTCGACAATGAGCAGTTCTTC | CASSLGGTSFDNEQFF
TRBJ2-5 | 16 | . | . | TRBV5-1 | TGCGCCAGCAGCTTGGGATCCGGGCAGAGGGTAGAGACCCAGTACTTC | CASSLGSGQRVETQYF
TRBJ2-7 | 13 | . | . | TRBV7-2 | TGTGCCAGCAGCCCGGGGACCGTACGGGAGCAGTACTTC | CASSPGTVREQYF
TRBJ2-7 | 15 | . | . | TRBV7-9 | TGTGCCAGCAGCTTGAGACAGGAGGCCACCTACGAGCAGTACTTC | CASSLRQEATYEQYF
TRBJ2-7 | 15 | . | TRBD1 | TRBV15 | TGTGCCACCAGCGGAGGATCGACAGGGACCTACGAGCAGTACTTC | CATSGGSTGTYEQYF
TRBJ1-2 | 15 | . | . | TRBV7-2 | TGTGCCAGCAGCTCCCGTACGGCAGGGGCCTATGGCTACACCTTC | CASSSRTAGAYGYTF
TRBJ2-5 | 18 | . | TRBD2 | TRBV4-2 | TGTGCCAGCAGCCAAGATCTCCTGAGACTAGCGGGGGCTAATGAGCAGTACTTC | CASSQDLLRLAGANEQYF
TRBJ1-2 | 15 | . | TRBD1 | TRBV24-1 | TGTGCCACCAGTGACCCCGGGACAGGGGTTTATGGCTACACCTTC | CATSDPGTGVYGYTF
TRBJ2-5 | 13 | few | . | TRBV24-1 | TGTGCCACCAGTGAGCTTGGGAGAGAGACCCAGTACTTC | CATSELGRETQYF
TRBJ1-1 | 13 | . | . | TRBV3-1 | TGTGCCAGCAGCCAGCCACAGAGCACTGAAGCTTTCTTT | CASSQPQSTEAFF
TRBJ2-5 | 16 | . | TRBD2 | TRBV5-1 | TGCGCCAGCAGCTTTACGAGCGGGGGGTCGTCAGAGACCCAGTACTTC | CASSFTSGGSSETQYF
TRBJ1-2 | 13 | . | TRBD1 | TRBV28 | TGTGCCAGCAATCCAGGGGGCGTTTATGGCTACACCTTC | CASNPGGVYGYTF
TRBJ2-1 | 16 | once | . | TRBV6-5 | TGTGCCAGCAGTTCGAATCAGGGGACCCCCTACAATGAGCAGTTCTTC | CASSSNQGTPYNEQFF
TRBJ2-3 | 10 | few | . | TRBV3-1 | TGTGCCAGCCCGACCGGTACGCAGTATTTT | CASPTGTQYF
TRBJ2-5 | 15 | . | . | TRBV6-5 | TGTGCCAGCAGTTACGGATTCGAGGTGGGCGAGACCCAGTACTTC | CASSYGFEVGETQYF
TRBJ2-7 | 13 | many | . | TRBV4-2 | TGTGCCAGCAGCAAAGGACAAGGCTACGAGCAGTACTTC | CASSKGQGYEQYF
TRBJ1-1 | 13 | once | . | TRBV27 | TGTGCCAGCACCCAGTCAGGTAGCACTGAAGCTTTCTTT | CASTQSGSTEAFF
TRBJ2-4 | 16 | few | TRBD2 | TRBV4-2 | TGTGCCAGCAGCCAAGAGGCCCCGGGGGGGGGAAACATTCAGTACTTC | CASSQEAPGGGNIQYF
TRBJ1-1 | 12 | . | . | TRBV4-2 | TGTGCCAGCAGCCAAGTGGGGGCTGAAGCTTTCTTT | CASSQVGAEAFF
TRBJ2-7 | 15 | . | . | TRBV19 | TGTGCCAGTAGTACGTTCGGGGTCTCCTACAATGAGCAGTACTTC | CASSTFGVSYNEQYF
TRBJ1-6 | 11 | . | . | TRBV20-1 | TGCAGTGCCACGGCCGACTCACCCCTCCACTTT | CSATADSPLHF
TRBJ2-7 | 14 | . | TRBD2 | TRBV6-2/TRBV6-3 | TGTGCCAGCAGCCTAACTAGCGAGGGGAATGAGCAGTACTTC | CASSLTSEGNEQYF
TRBJ2-1 | 18 | few | TRBD1 | TRBV5-6 | TGTGCCAGCATCACCCAGGGGGCGAGAATTTCTTCCTACAATGAGCAGTTCTTC | CASITQGARISSYNEQFF
TRBJ2-3 | 13 | . | . | TRBV28 | TGTGCCAGCAGTCCGAATTTGGGGGTATCGCAGTATTTT | CASSPNLGVSQYF
TRBJ2-5 | 14 | few | . | TRBV27 | TGTGCCAGCAGTCGTCCAGGCCTCCAAGAGACCCAGTACTTC | CASSRPGLQETQYF
TRBJ2-1 | 15 | . | TRBD1 | TRBV7-2 | TGTGCCAGCAGCGAGGGACAGGGGTTCTACAATGAGCAGTTCTTC | CASSEGQGFYNEQFF